These T cell receptor beta chains were read from a single sample in a study of blood T cell repertoires in COVID-19. The protocol was immunoSEQ multiplex PCR, while the TCRdb copy is restricted to in-frame clones and leaves out a portion. This sample yields around 480,000 clones, of which about nine tenths are seen a single time; over 10% belongs to the top ten. Material for sequencing was peripheral blood. Source of these receptors: a woman aged 45-60 years with COVID-19, enrolled during active disease. The CDR3 runs from the conserved cysteine through the conserved F or W. Each record gives: clone size, V gene, D gene, J gene, CDR3 protein, CDR3 DNA. The D gene is left open where the match is weak. Clone size is not always given. Where it is, it says once, few, many or a class for expanded clones.

>NA|TRBV29-1|NA|TRBJ1-1
CSVEDSGGRTEAFF
TGCAGCGTTGAAGATTCGGGGGGCCGGACTGAAGCTTTCTTT
>NA|TRBV25-1|NA|TRBJ1-2
CARGGNYGYTF
TGTGCCAGGGGGGGGAACTATGGCTACACCTTC
>NA|TRBV10-2|NA|TRBJ2-7
CASSLYRPTGAYEQYF
TGCGCCAGCAGTCTATACCGGCCTACGGGGGCCTACGAGCAGTACTTC
>NA|TRBV10-3|NA|TRBJ1-2
CAISEAQYGYTF
TGTGCCATCAGTGAGGCTCAGTATGGCTACACCTTC
>NA|TRBV4-2|NA|TRBJ1-4
CASSQGAQPREKLFF
TGTGCCAGCAGCCAGGGAGCCCAACCGAGGGAAAAACTGTTTTTT
>once|TRBV7-3|NA|TRBJ1-6
CASSLGNSPLHF
TGTGCCAGCAGCTTAGGCAATTCACCCCTCCACTTT
>NA|TRBV5-4|TRBD1|TRBJ1-1
CASSLLGSGRTGAVSEAFF
TGTGCCAGCAGCTTGCTTGGGTCTGGAAGAACAGGGGCGGTCTCTGAAGCTTTCTTT
>few|TRBV5-4|TRBD1|TRBJ1-1
CASTSWTGSTEAFF
TGTGCCAGCACCTCATGGACAGGGAGCACTGAAGCTTTCTTT
>NA|TRBV3-1/TRBV3-2|TRBD1|TRBJ1-6
CASKLTGGRGSPLHF
TGTGCCAGCAAGCTTACAGGGGGCCGGGGGTCACCCCTCCACTTT
>NA|TRBV5-4|NA|TRBJ2-2
CASSLDSYTGELFF
TGTGCCAGCAGCTTGGACAGTTACACCGGGGAGCTGTTTTTT
>NA|TRBV30|NA|TRBJ1-5
CAWSSGAQPQHF
TGTGCCTGGAGTTCAGGGGCTCAGCCCCAGCATTTT
>few|TRBV19|NA|TRBJ1-2
CASSIPGGGPNGYTF
TGTGCCAGTAGTATCCCCGGCGGCGGCCCCAATGGCTACACCTTC
>NA|TRBV11-3|NA|TRBJ2-3
CASSLAPGRLDTQYF
TGTGCCAGCAGCTTAGCGCCCGGTCGTTTAGATACGCAGTATTTT
>NA|TRBV11-2|NA|TRBJ1-1
CASSLWEGNTEAFF
TGTGCCAGCAGCTTATGGGAGGGGAACACTGAAGCTTTCTTT
>NA|TRBV28|NA|TRBJ1-1
CASSFTRTVQAFF
TGTGCCAGCAGTTTCACCCGGACAGTGCAAGCTTTCTTT
>NA|TRBV2|TRBD1|TRBJ2-1
CASRPGTGINEQFF
TGTGCCAGCAGACCCGGGACAGGGATCAATGAGCAGTTCTTC
>NA|TRBV11-2|NA|TRBJ2-3
CASSPLTTDTQYF
TGTGCCAGCAGCCCCCTAACCACAGATACGCAGTATTTT
>NA|TRBV7-3|TRBD1|TRBJ1-1
CASSSRGQGSGGTEAFF
TGTGCCAGCAGCTCCAGAGGACAGGGGTCGGGTGGCACTGAAGCTTTCTTT
>NA|TRBV3-1/TRBV3-2|NA|TRBJ1-2
CASSRQRANYGYTF
TGTGCCAGCAGCCGTCAGAGGGCGAACTATGGCTACACCTTC
>NA|TRBV9|TRBD1|TRBJ1-4
CASSPTGGEKLFF
TGTGCCAGCAGCCCGACAGGGGGTGAAAAACTGTTTTTT
>once|TRBV12-5|TRBD1|TRBJ1-2
CASGLASGTGGGYTF
TGTGCTAGTGGTTTGGCCTCCGGGACAGGGGGCGGCTACACCTTC
>NA|TRBV2|TRBD1|TRBJ1-1
CASRRGQGYVNTEAFF
TGTGCCAGCAGGCGGGGACAGGGTTACGTGAACACTGAAGCTTTCTTT
>NA|TRBV27|TRBD2|TRBJ2-1
CASSLVLAAYNEQFF
TGTGCCAGCAGTTTGGTACTAGCGGCCTACAATGAGCAGTTCTTC
>once|TRBV27|NA|TRBJ2-1
CASSRGSSYNEQFF
TGTGCCAGCAGTCGGGGGTCTTCCTACAATGAGCAGTTCTTC
>NA|TRBV5-4|NA|TRBJ1-2
CASSNQGYGYTF
TGTGCCAGCAGTAATCAGGGATATGGCTACACCTTC
>NA|TRBV7-7|TRBD2|TRBJ2-3
CASSPGLANTDTQYF
TGTGCCAGCAGCCCGGGACTAGCGAACACAGATACGCAGTATTTT
>NA|TRBV7-6|TRBD2|TRBJ2-7
CASSYTTSGGAYEQYF
TGTGCCAGCAGCTACACGACTAGCGGGGGGGCCTACGAGCAGTACTTC
>NA|TRBV28|TRBD1|TRBJ2-3
CASTEQGTGTDTQYF
TGTGCCAGCACGGAACAGGGGACAGGCACAGATACGCAGTATTTT
>once|TRBV2|NA|TRBJ2-3
CASREGTAEDTQYF
TGTGCCAGCAGGGAAGGAACAGCTGAAGATACGCAGTATTTT
>NA|TRBV6-5|TRBD1|TRBJ1-1
CASSGTASSTEAFF
TGTGCCAGCAGCGGGACAGCTAGTAGCACTGAAGCTTTCTTT
>NA|TRBV19|NA|TRBJ2-7
CASSGTLNVHEQYF
TGTGCCAGTAGTGGGACTCTGAACGTCCACGAGCAGTACTTC
>NA|TRBV19|TRBD1|TRBJ1-1
CASLPGQAGTEAFF
TGTGCCAGTTTACCGGGACAGGCGGGGACTGAAGCTTTCTTT
>NA|TRBV2|NA|TRBJ1-2
CASLNYGYTF
TGTGCCAGCCTTAACTATGGCTACACCTTC
>NA|TRBV2|TRBD1|TRBJ2-1
CASSDLHRGSHNEQFF
TGTGCCAGCAGTGACTTACACAGGGGCAGCCACAATGAGCAGTTCTTC
>NA|TRBV3-1/TRBV3-2|NA|TRBJ2-7
CASSQGSSEQYF
TGTGCCAGCAGCCAAGGAAGCTCCGAGCAGTACTTC
>few|TRBV20-1|NA|TRBJ2-7
CSASTGSSYEQYF
TGCAGTGCTAGTACGGGAAGCTCCTACGAGCAGTACTTC
>NA|TRBV11-2|NA|TRBJ2-7
CASSPVGQPLYEQYF
TGTGCCAGCAGCCCTGTCGGACAGCCACTCTACGAGCAGTACTTC
>few|TRBV5-4|TRBD1|TRBJ1-2
CASSLVVSGGFNYGYTF
TGTGCCAGCAGCTTGGTTGTGTCAGGGGGCTTTAACTATGGCTACACCTTC
>NA|TRBV9|TRBD1|TRBJ1-1
CASSVRDRASEAFF
TGTGCCAGCAGCGTTCGGGACAGGGCCTCTGAAGCTTTCTTT
>NA|TRBV19|TRBD1|TRBJ2-7
CASSTRDRGLYEQYF
TGTGCCAGTAGTACACGGGACAGGGGTCTCTACGAGCAGTACTTC
>NA|TRBV5-1|TRBD1|TRBJ2-5
CASSAQGYQETQYF
TGCGCCAGCAGCGCACAGGGGTACCAAGAGACCCAGTACTTC
>NA|TRBV24-1|TRBD2|TRBJ2-6
CATSEPKRGGTNVLTF
TGTGCCACCAGTGAGCCAAAGCGGGGGGGCACCAACGTCCTGACTTTC
>NA|TRBV12-3/TRBV12-4|NA|TRBJ2-2
CASSGLLGGELFF
TGTGCCAGCAGTGGACTCCTCGGCGGGGAGCTGTTTTTT
>NA|TRBV3-1/TRBV3-2|TRBD1|TRBJ1-2
CASRQTGDRGYTF
TGTGCCAGCAGGCAAACAGGGGATCGGGGCTACACCTTC
>NA|TRBV18|NA|TRBJ2-2
CASSPLKRAGELFF
TGTGCCAGCTCACCCTTGAAGCGGGCCGGGGAGCTGTTTTTT
>NA|TRBV6-2/TRBV6-3|NA|TRBJ1-2
CASSYSVTGSRYTF
TGTGCCAGCAGTTACTCTGTGACGGGTTCCCGCTACACCTTC